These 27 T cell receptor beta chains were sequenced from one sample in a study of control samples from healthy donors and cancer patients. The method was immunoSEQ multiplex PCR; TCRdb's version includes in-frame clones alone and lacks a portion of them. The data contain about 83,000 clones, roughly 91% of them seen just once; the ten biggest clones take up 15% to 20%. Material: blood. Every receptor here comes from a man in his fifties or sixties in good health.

The CDR3 DNA reads TGCGCCAGCAGCTTGGAGCCTGGGGGCGAGGCTGAAGCTTTCTTT. Protein: CASSLEPGGEAEAFF. The chain carries TRBV5-1 and TRBJ1-1; D might be TRBD1 (6 bases). Trimming shortened V by 0 bases and J by 6 bases, and 15 bases separated the two germline ends. Looked up from germline, CDR1 is SGHRS and CDR2 is YFSETQ. CDR3 size: 15 residues.

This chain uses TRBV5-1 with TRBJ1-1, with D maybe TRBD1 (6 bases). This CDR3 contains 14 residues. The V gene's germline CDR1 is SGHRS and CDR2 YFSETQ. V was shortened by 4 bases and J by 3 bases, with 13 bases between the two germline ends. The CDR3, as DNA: TGCGCCAGCAGCCTTACAGGGTTTTACACTGAAGCTTTCTTT. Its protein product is CASSLTGFYTEAFF.

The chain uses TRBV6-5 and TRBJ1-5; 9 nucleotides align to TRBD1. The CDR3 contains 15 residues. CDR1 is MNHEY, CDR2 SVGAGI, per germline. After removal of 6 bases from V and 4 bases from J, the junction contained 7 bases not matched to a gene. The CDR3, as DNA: TGTGCCAGCAGGGACAGGGGCCTCGAGAATCAGCCCCAGCATTTT. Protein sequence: CASRDRGLENQPQHF.

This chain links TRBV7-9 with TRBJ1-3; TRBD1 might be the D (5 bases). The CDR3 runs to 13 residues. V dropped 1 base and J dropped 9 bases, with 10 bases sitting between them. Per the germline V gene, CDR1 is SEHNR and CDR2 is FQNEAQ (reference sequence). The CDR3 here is CASSLVRDGTIYF. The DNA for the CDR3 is TGTGCCAGCAGCTTAGTCCGGGACGGCACCATATATTTT. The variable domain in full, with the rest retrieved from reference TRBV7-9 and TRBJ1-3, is DTGVSQNPRHKITKRGQNVTFRCDPISEHNRLYWYRQTLGQGPEFLTYFQNEAQLEKSRLLSDRFSAERPKGSFSTLEIQRTEQGDSAMYLCASSLVRDGTIYFGEGSWLTVV.

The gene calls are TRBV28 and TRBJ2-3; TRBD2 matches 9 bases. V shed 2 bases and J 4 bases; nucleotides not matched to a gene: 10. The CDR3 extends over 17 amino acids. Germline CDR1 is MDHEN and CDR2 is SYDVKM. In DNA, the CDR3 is TGTGCCAGCAGTTTACGCAGGGGAGCGGGGGGCTCAGATACGCAGTATTTT. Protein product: CASSLRRGAGGSDTQYF.

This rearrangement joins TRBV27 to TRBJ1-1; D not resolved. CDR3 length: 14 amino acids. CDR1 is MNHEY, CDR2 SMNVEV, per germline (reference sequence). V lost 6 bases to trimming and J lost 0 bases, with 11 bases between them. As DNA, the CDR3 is TGTGCCAGCAGAGGACGGCCGGTGAACACTGAAGCTTTCTTT. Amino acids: CASRGRPVNTEAFF.

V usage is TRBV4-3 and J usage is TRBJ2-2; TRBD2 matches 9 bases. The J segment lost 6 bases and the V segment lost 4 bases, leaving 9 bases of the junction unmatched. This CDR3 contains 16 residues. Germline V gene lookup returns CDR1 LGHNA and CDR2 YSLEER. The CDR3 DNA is TGCGCCAGCAGCCGTCGAGCGGGGGGTCCTGCCGGGGAGCTGTTTTTT. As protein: CASSRRAGGPAGELFF.

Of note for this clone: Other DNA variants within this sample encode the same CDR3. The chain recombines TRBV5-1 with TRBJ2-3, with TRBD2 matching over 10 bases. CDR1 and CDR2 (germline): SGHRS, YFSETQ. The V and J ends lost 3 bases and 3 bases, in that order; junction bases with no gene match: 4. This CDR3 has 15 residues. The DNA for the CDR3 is TGCGCCAGCAGCTCCTCTAGCGGGGGAACAGATACGCAGTATTTT. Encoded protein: CASSSSSGGTDTQYF.

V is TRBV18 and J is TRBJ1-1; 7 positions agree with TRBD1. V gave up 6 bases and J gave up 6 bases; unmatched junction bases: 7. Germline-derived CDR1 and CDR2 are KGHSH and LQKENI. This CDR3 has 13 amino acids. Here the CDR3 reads CASSPDRAAEAFF. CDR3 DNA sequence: TGTGCCAGCTCCCCTGACAGGGCGGCTGAAGCTTTCTTT.

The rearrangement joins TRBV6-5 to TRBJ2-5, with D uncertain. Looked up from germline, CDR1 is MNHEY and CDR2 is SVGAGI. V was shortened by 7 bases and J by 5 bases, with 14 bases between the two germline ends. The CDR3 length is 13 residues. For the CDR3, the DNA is TGTGCCAGCAACCCACGGGCTCGGGAGACCCAGTACTTC. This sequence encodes CASNPRARETQYF.

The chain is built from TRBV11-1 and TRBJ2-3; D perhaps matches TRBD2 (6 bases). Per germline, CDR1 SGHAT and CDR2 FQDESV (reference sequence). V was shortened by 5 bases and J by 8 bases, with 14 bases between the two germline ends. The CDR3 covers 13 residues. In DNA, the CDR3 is TGTGCCAGCAGCCCTCTGTTGGAGGGTACGCAGTATTTT. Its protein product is CASSPLLEGTQYF. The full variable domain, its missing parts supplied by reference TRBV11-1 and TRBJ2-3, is EAEVAQSPRYKITEKSQAVAFWCDPISGHATLYWYRQILGQGPELLVQFQDESVVDDSQLPKDRFSAERLKGVDSTLKIQPAELGDSAMYLCASSPLLEGTQYFGPGTRLTVL.

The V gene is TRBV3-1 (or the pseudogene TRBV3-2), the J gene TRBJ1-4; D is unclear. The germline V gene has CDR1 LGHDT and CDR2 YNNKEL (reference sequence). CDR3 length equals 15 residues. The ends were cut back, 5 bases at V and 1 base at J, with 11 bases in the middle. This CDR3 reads CASSTSQRTNEKLFF. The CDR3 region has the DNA TGTGCCAGCAGCACTTCACAGCGAACTAATGAAAAACTGTTTTTT.

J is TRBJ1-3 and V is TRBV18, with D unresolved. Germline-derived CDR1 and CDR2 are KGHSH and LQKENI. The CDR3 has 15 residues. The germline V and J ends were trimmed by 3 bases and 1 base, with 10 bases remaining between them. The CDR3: CASSPPSESGNTIYF. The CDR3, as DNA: TGTGCCAGCTCACCGCCATCGGAATCTGGAAACACCATATATTTT.

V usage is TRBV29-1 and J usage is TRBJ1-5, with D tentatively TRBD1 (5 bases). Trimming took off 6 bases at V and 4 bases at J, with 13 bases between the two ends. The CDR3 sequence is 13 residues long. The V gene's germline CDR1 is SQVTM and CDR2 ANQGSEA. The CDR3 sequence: CSVATGVNQPQHF. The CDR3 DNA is TGCAGCGTCGCAACGGGGGTTAATCAGCCCCAGCATTTT.

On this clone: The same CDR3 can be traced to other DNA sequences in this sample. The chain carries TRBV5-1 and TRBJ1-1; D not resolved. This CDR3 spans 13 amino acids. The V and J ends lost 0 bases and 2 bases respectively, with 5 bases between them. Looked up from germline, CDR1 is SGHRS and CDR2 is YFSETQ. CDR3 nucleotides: TGCGCCAGCAGCTTGGACAGCAACACTGAAGCTTTCTTT. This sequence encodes CASSLDSNTEAFF.

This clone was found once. The CDR3 DNA reads TGTGCAAGTCGCTTAGGAGGTAGCAATCAGCCCCAGCATTTT. Its protein product is CASRLGGSNQPQHF. V gene TRBV12-2 combines with J gene TRBJ1-5. TRBV12-2 is an annotated pseudogene. This CDR3 region has 14 residues.

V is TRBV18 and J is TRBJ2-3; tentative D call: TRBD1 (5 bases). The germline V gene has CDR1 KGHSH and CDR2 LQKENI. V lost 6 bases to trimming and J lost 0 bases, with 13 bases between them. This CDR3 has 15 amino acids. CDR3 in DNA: TGTGCCAGCTCTCCAAGGACAACTAGCACAGATACGCAGTATTTT. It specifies CASSPRTTSTDTQYF.

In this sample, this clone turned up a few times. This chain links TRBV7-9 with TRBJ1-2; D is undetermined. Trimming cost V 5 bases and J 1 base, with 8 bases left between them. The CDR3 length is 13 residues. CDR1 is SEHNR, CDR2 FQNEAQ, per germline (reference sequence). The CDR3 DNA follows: TGTGCCAGCAGCACGCAGGTTAACTATGGCTACACCTTC. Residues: CASSTQVNYGYTF.

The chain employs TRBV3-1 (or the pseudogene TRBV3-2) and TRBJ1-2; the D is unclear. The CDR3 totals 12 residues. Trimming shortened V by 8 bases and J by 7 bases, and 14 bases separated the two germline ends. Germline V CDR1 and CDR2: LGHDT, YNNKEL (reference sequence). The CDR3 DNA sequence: TGTGCCAGCTTCGGAGACCTATCTGGCTACACCTTC. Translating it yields CASFGDLSGYTF.

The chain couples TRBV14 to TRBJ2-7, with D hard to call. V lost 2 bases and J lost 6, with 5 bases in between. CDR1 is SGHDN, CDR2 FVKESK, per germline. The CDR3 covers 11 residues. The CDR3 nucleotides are TGTGCCAGCAGCCAATCCACCGAGCAGTACTTC. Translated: CASSQSTEQYF. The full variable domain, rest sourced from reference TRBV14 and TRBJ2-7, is EAGVTQFPSHSVIEKGQTVTLRCDPISGHDNLYWYRRVMGKEIKFLLHFVKESKQDESGMPNNRFLAERTGGTYSTLKVQPAELEDSGVYFCASSQSTEQYFGPGTRLTVT.

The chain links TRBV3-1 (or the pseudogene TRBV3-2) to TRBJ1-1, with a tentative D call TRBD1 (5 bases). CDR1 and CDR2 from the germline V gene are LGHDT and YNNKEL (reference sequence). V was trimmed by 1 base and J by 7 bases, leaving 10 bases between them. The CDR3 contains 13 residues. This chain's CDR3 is CASSQGQGIEAFF. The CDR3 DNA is TGTGCCAGCAGCCAAGGCCAGGGAATTGAAGCTTTCTTT.

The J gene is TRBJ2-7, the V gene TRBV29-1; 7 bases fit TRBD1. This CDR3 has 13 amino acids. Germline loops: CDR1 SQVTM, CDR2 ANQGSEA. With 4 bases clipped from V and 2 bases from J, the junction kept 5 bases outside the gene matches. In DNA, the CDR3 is TGCAGCGTTGCGACAGGGCTCGCCTACGAGCAGTACTTC. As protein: CSVATGLAYEQYF.

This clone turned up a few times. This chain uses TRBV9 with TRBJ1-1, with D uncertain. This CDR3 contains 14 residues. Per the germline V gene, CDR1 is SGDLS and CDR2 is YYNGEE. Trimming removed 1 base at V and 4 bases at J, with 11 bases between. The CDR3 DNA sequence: TGTGCCAGCAGCGTAACGGCCTCAGGCACTGAAGCTTTCTTT. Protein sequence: CASSVTASGTEAFF.

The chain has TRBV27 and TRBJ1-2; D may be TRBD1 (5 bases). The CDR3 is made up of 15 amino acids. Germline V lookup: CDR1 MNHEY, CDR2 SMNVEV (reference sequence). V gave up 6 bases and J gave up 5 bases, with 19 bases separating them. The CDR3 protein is CASSPERGEGYGYTF. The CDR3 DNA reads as TGTGCCAGCAGCCCGGAGAGAGGGGAGGGATATGGCTACACCTTC.

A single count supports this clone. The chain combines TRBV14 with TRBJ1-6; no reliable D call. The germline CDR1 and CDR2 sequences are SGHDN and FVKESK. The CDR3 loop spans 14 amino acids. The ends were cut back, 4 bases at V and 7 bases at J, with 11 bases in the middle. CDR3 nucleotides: TGTGCCAGCAGCCTCCTAAAAGGGAATTCACCCCTCCACTTT. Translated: CASSLLKGNSPLHF.

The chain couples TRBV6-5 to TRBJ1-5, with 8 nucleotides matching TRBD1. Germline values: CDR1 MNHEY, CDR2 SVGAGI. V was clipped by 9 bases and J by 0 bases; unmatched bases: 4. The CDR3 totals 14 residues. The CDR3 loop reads CARDREDSNQPQHF. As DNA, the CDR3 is TGTGCCAGGGACAGGGAGGATAGCAATCAGCCCCAGCATTTT.

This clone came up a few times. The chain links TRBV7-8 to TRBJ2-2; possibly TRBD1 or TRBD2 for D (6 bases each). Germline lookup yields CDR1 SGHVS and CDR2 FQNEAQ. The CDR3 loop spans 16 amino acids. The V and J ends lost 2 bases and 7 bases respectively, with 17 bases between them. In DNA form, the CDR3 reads TGTGCCAGCAGCTTAAGGGGGGATTCTTCGGGCGGGGAGCTGTTTTTT. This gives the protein CASSLRGDSSGGELFF.